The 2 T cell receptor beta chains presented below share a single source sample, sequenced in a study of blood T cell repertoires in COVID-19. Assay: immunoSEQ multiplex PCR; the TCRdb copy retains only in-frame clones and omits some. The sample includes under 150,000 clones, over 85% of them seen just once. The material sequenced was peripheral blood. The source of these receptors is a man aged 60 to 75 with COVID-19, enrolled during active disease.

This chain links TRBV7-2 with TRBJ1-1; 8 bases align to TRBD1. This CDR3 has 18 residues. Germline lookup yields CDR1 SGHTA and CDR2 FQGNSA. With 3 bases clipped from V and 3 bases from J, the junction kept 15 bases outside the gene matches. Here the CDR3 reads CASSLRLGQGLGDTEAFF. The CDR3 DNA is TGTGCCAGCAGCTTGCGGCTCGGACAGGGTCTTGGGGACACTGAAGCTTTCTTT.

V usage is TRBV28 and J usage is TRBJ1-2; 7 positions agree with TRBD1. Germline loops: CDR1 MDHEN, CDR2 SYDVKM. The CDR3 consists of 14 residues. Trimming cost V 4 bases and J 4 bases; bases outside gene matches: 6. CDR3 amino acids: CASSSTGNGYGYTF. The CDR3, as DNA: TGTGCCAGCAGTTCGACAGGGAATGGCTATGGCTACACCTTC.